The 24 T cell receptor beta chains listed next were all sequenced from one sample in a study of blood T cell repertoires in COVID-19. Sequencing was performed with immunoSEQ multiplex PCR; in TCRdb, only in-frame clones are kept and a portion is missing. The table includes more than 35,000 clones, approximately 85% detected once. The sequenced material came from peripheral blood. The origin of the receptors is a human donor in a cohort sampled during active COVID-19.

This clone showed up just once. CDR3 DNA: TGTGCCAGTAGTACCGTACGGGACAGGGCTAACTACAATGAGCAGTTCTTC. As protein: CASSTVRDRANYNEQFF. The rearrangement joins TRBV19 to TRBJ2-1, with 9 nucleotides matching TRBD1. The ends lost 4 bases at V and 3 bases at J; junction bases unmatched: 10. The CDR3 is made up of 17 amino acids. From germline, CDR1 is LNHDA and CDR2 SQIVND (reference sequence).

V gene TRBV14 combines with J gene TRBJ1-4; 9 bases fit TRBD1. Per the germline V gene, CDR1 is SGHDN and CDR2 is FVKESK. This CDR3 is 15 amino acids long. V trimming: 0 bases; J trimming: 5 bases; junction bases outside the gene matches: 1. CDR3 nucleotides: TGTGCCAGCAGCCAAGATGGGACAGGGAATGAAAAACTGTTTTTT. Amino acid sequence: CASSQDGTGNEKLFF.

The rearrangement uses TRBV3-1 (or the pseudogene TRBV3-2) and TRBJ2-7; D unclear. The CDR3 is 13 amino acids. The V and J ends lost 2 bases and 2 bases respectively, with 7 bases between them. Per the germline V gene, CDR1 is LGHDT and CDR2 is YNNKEL (reference sequence). The CDR3 region is CASSQRQTYEQYF. The CDR3 coding sequence is TGTGCCAGCAGCCAACGACAAACCTACGAGCAGTACTTC.

The gene calls are TRBV3-1 (or the pseudogene TRBV3-2) and TRBJ1-6; possible D gene TRBD1, 5 bases. The CDR3 is made up of 15 amino acids. Trimming stripped 1 base from V and 7 bases from J, with 11 bases between. Germline CDR1 and CDR2: LGHDT and YNNKEL (reference sequence). CDR3 amino acids: CASSQGQGANSPLHF. As DNA, the CDR3 is TGTGCCAGCAGCCAAGGGCAGGGTGCAAATTCACCCCTCCACTTT.

The V gene is TRBV19, the J gene TRBJ1-4; D is ambiguous. Trimming left V 5 bases short and J 7 bases short, with 11 bases between. Germline loops: CDR1 LNHDA, CDR2 SQIVND (reference sequence). The CDR3 extends over 13 amino acids. This chain's CDR3 is CASSLRGGEKLFF. In DNA, the CDR3 is TGTGCCAGTAGTCTTCGAGGAGGTGAAAAACTGTTTTTT.

As to this clone: The same CDR3 can be traced to other DNA sequences in this sample. The chain links TRBV7-6 to TRBJ2-1; D gene uncertain. The CDR3 has 15 amino acids. Germline CDR1 is SGHVS and CDR2 is FNYEAQ. Trimming left V 1 base short and J 0 bases short, with 7 bases between. DNA of the CDR3: TGTGCCAGCAGCTTAGGATGGAGCTCCTACAATGAGCAGTTCTTC. Its protein product is CASSLGWSSYNEQFF.

The rearrangement links TRBV13 to TRBJ2-7; D might be TRBD1 (5 bases). CDR1 is PRHDT, CDR2 FYEKMQ, per germline (reference sequence). This CDR3 has 17 amino acids. V was shortened by 1 base and J by 2 bases, with 18 bases between the two germline ends. The CDR3 nucleotides are TGTGCCAGCAGCTTAGAATTGGGGCGGCAAGCCGCCTACGAGCAGTACTTC. Translated: CASSLELGRQAAYEQYF. Combining the CDR3 with reference TRBV13 and TRBJ2-7 gives the whole variable domain AAGVIQSPRHLIKEKRETATLKCYPIPRHDTVYWYQQGPGQDPQFLISFYEKMQSDKGSIPDRFSAQQFSDYHSELNMSSLELGDSALYFCASSLELGRQAAYEQYFGPGTRLTVT.

The chain has TRBV6-1 and TRBJ2-5; TRBD2 is a possible D gene (6 bases). V lost 2 bases to trimming and J lost 13 bases, with 17 bases between them. Germline CDR1 MNHNS, CDR2 SASEGT. The length of the CDR3 is 13 residues. CDR3 nucleotide sequence: TGTGCCAGCAGTGAAAGTGTGTTCGGGGGAAGGTACTTC. Translated, it gives CASSESVFGGRYF.

The chain combines TRBV10-3 with TRBJ1-4, with unresolved D. The V gene lost 3 bases and the J gene lost 7 bases, with 9 bases spanning the gap. The germline CDR1 and CDR2 sequences are ENHRY and SYGVKD. The CDR3 length is 13 residues. As DNA, the CDR3 is TGTGCCATCAGTGATAAAGCGGCTGAAAAACTGTTTTTT. Amino acid sequence: CAISDKAAEKLFF.

The chain links TRBV9 to TRBJ1-3; perhaps TRBD1 as D (5 bases). Looked up from germline, CDR1 is SGDLS and CDR2 is YYNGEE. V was pared by 0 bases and J by 1 base, with 26 bases between. The length of the CDR3 is 21 residues. The CDR3 DNA is TGTGCCAGCAGCGTAGGGGTCCGTCCGGCAGGACGGGACTTATCTGGAAACACCATATATTTT. Amino acid sequence: CASSVGVRPAGRDLSGNTIYF.

The rearrangement links TRBV19 to TRBJ1-5; TRBD1 matches at 7 bases. With V trimmed by 3 bases and J by 5 bases, 7 bases remained unmatched. CDR3 length: 15 amino acids. The germline V gene has CDR1 LNHDA and CDR2 SQIVND (reference sequence). The chain's CDR3 is CASSMVTGAYQPQHF. CDR3 bases: TGTGCCAGTAGTATGGTTACAGGGGCCTATCAGCCCCAGCATTTT.

V usage is TRBV6-5 and J usage is TRBJ1-1; the match to TRBD1 covers 8 bases. The junction had 3 bases not matched to a gene; V was cut back by 5 bases and J by 4 bases. The CDR3 consists of 13 residues. From germline, CDR1 is MNHEY and CDR2 SVGAGI. CDR3 coding DNA: TGTGCCAGCAGTCGGACAGGGACCACTGAAGCTTTCTTT. Translating it yields CASSRTGTTEAFF.

V and J are TRBV19 and TRBJ2-2, with TRBD1 matching 7 bases. Germline V gives CDR1 LNHDA, CDR2 SQIVND (reference sequence). V lost 3 bases to trimming and J lost 5 bases; unmatched junction nucleotides: 9. The CDR3 is 16 amino acids. The CDR3 nucleotides are TGTGCCAGTAGTATTCGGGGACAGATAACTACCGGGGAGCTGTTTTTT. This codes for CASSIRGQITTGELFF.

The chain couples TRBV2 to TRBJ2-1; 8 bases fit TRBD1. CDR1 SNHLY and CDR2 FYNNEI come from the germline V gene. With 4 bases clipped from V and 7 bases from J, the junction kept 9 bases outside the gene matches. The CDR3 is 15 residues long. DNA of the CDR3: TGTGCCAGCAGTGGGACAGGGTTAGCAGCAAATGAGCAGTTCTTC. Amino acid sequence: CASSGTGLAANEQFF.

The chain employs TRBV11-2 and TRBJ2-3; D not certain. This CDR3 has 16 amino acids. CDR1 is SGHAT, CDR2 FQNNGV, per germline. The ends were cut back, 1 base at V and 0 bases at J, with 11 bases in the middle. This chain's CDR3 is CASSLVGGSSTDTQYF. The CDR3, as DNA: TGTGCCAGCAGCTTAGTAGGCGGTTCTAGCACAGATACGCAGTATTTT.

The chain joins TRBV27 to TRBJ2-2, with 7 nucleotides matching TRBD2. Germline V gene lookup returns CDR1 MNHEY and CDR2 SMNVEV (reference sequence). The CDR3 extends over 13 amino acids. Trimming cost V 7 bases and J 7 bases; bases outside gene matches: 6. In DNA, the CDR3 is TGTGCCAGCAACCGACTAGCAGGCGGGGAGCTGTTTTTT. It specifies CASNRLAGGELFF.

The J gene is TRBJ2-1, the V gene TRBV19, with 7 bases fitting TRBD2. The CDR3 totals 15 residues. The germline V gene has CDR1 LNHDA and CDR2 SQIVND (reference sequence). V lost 5 bases and J lost 8; bases outside the gene matches: 12. For the CDR3, the DNA is TGTGCCAGTAGTCTCTTGGGGGGGAGTCTCGATGAGCAGTTCTTC. Translating gives CASSLLGGSLDEQFF.

The chain has TRBV2 and TRBJ1-2, with TRBD1 as a possible D gene (6 bases). Trimming removed 1 base from V and 7 bases from J, with 13 bases in between. From germline, CDR1 is SNHLY and CDR2 FYNNEI. The CDR3 length is 14 residues. CDR3 nucleotides: TGTGCCAGCAGTGAAGTCGTGGGGGCGCGTGGCTACACCTTC. Protein: CASSEVVGARGYTF.

The chain links TRBV5-1 to TRBJ2-7; 9 bases are shared with TRBD2. CDR3 length: 15 residues. V lost 0 bases and J lost 0; bases outside the gene matches: 1. The germline V gene encodes CDR1 SGHRS and CDR2 YFSETQ. CDR3 sequence reads: CASSLGGGGSYEQYF. The CDR3 nucleotides read TGCGCCAGCAGCTTGGGCGGGGGGGGCTCCTACGAGCAGTACTTC.

The rearrangement links TRBV9 to TRBJ1-4, with a tentative D call TRBD1 (5 bases). The CDR3 is 17 amino acids. CDR1 is SGDLS and CDR2 is YYNGEE in the germline V gene. Between the trimmed V and J ends, which lost 4 bases and 8 bases, there was a span of 24 bases. The CDR3 spells CASSPVGPGTLGEKLFF. CDR3 DNA sequence: TGTGCCAGCAGCCCGGTCGGGCCAGGGACTTTGGGAGAAAAACTGTTTTTT.

The DNA of the CDR3 is TGTGCCAGCAGCAATGGTAAGTGGAGGGCCACAGATACGCAGTATTTT. Protein product: CASSNGKWRATDTQYF. This chain joins TRBV21-1 and TRBJ2-3; whether TRBD2, the table's D call, matches the DNA was not checked. TRBV21-1 is described as a pseudogene. The CDR3 has 16 amino acids.

The chain couples TRBV6-6 to TRBJ1-4; 7 bases are a match to TRBD1. The CDR3 is made up of 15 amino acids. Germline lookup yields CDR1 MNHNY and CDR2 SVGAGI (reference sequence). Trimming removed 5 bases from V and 7 bases from J; junction bases left unmatched: 10. Written as DNA, the CDR3 is TGTGCCAGCAGTACCCAAGGGGGCTCGGGTGAAAAACTGTTTTTT. Residues: CASSTQGGSGEKLFF.

The gene calls are TRBV11-1 and TRBJ2-4; 9 bases agree with TRBD1. After removal of 6 bases from V and 7 bases from J, the junction contained 10 bases not matched to a gene. Germline V gives CDR1 SGHAT, CDR2 FQDESV (reference sequence). This CDR3 region has 15 residues. The chain's CDR3 is CASRPRTGERNIQYF. CDR3 in DNA: TGTGCCAGCAGACCTAGGACAGGGGAACGGAACATTCAGTACTTC.

The V call is TRBV4-3, the J call TRBJ2-2, with a tentative D call TRBD2 (6 bases). The CDR3 is 15 amino acids. The germline V gene encodes CDR1 LGHNA and CDR2 YSLEER. Trimming took 4 bases from V and 4 from J, leaving 13 bases between them. The CDR3 here is CASSLTTSATGELFF. Here the CDR3 DNA reads TGCGCCAGCAGCCTGACGACTAGTGCCACCGGGGAGCTGTTTTTT.